This T cell receptor (beta chain) derives from a study of T cells in Graves' hyperthyroidism and ophthalmopathy. General study findings and limits: A model built on 13 V-J features separated ophthalmopathy from stable hyperthyroidism.

Uncontrolled infection, other autoimmune disease, pregnancy and lactation each barred patients from inclusion. Using RNA transcripts as the source, TCR beta CDR3 regions were amplified. The TCR CDR3 first-round RT-PCR relied on the HTBI primer set. MiXCR, applied by TCRdb to the multiplex PCR reads, yields one record per CDR3 protein. The sample holds some 500,000 distinct CDR3 sequences, about 15% seen once. As regards this clonotype: Its antigen is still unknown.

Germline V gene sequence: CDR1 MNHEY, CDR2 SMNVEV (reference sequence). The CDR3 is made up of 11 amino acids. Deletions cut 7 bases from V and 4 bases from J, with 7 bases between. The TCR originated in a woman in her twenties or thirties with Graves' ophthalmopathy. The sample taken for sequencing was blood. The chain employs TRBV27 and TRBJ1-1; D not certain. CDR3 region: CASITSTEAFF. Written as DNA, the CDR3 is TGTGCCAGCATTACTAGCACTGAAGCTTTCTTT.